The 8 T cell receptor beta chains below come from one sample, sequenced in a study of T cells in tumors after PD-1 blockade. This table comes from immunoSEQ multiplex PCR, and its TCRdb copy is limited to in-frame clones, with some not included. The repertoire has around 45,000 clones, more than 60% of them found once; the top ten carry around 9.3%. Sequenced material: PBMCs, taken before anti-PD-1 therapy. All receptors come from a human donor with advanced basal cell or squamous cell carcinoma (not recorded which).

This sequence joins TRBV6-1 and TRBJ2-1, with TRBD2 identical over 8 bases. Germline-derived CDR1 and CDR2 are MNHNS and SASEGT. V gave up 1 base and J gave up 3 bases; unmatched junction bases: 2. The CDR3 totals 15 residues. The CDR3 is CASSEGTSYYNEQFF. The CDR3 bases are TGTGCCAGCAGTGAAGGGACTAGCTACTACAATGAGCAGTTCTTC.

The rearrangement joins TRBV18 to TRBJ2-3, with 7 bases identical to TRBD1. The CDR3 contains 17 residues. V lost 5 bases to trimming and J lost 0 bases; unmatched junction nucleotides: 11. Per the germline V gene, CDR1 is KGHSH and CDR2 is LQKENI. The CDR3 loop reads CASSFFAPGQSTDTQYF. The CDR3 DNA follows: TGTGCCAGCTCATTTTTTGCTCCGGGACAGAGCACAGATACGCAGTATTTT.

The V and J genes are TRBV2 and TRBJ2-7; D not certain. The CDR3 runs to 14 residues. CDR1 is SNHLY and CDR2 is FYNNEI in the germline V gene. V was trimmed by 2 bases and J by 5 bases, leaving 13 bases between them. CDR3 protein: CASSERKWWDEQYF. The CDR3 DNA is TGTGCCAGCAGTGAACGGAAGTGGTGGGACGAGCAGTACTTC.

The chain joins TRBV19 to TRBJ1-5; 7 nucleotides agree with TRBD1. Unmatched junction bases numbered 12, after V lost 6 bases and J lost 10 bases. The germline V gene has CDR1 LNHDA and CDR2 SQIVND (reference sequence). This CDR3 is 14 amino acids long. CDR3 sequence reads: CASSRDRDSRPQHF. The CDR3 DNA sequence: TGTGCCAGTAGCCGTGACAGGGACTCCCGCCCCCAGCATTTT.

V is TRBV7-8 and J is TRBJ1-1; TRBD1 might be the D (6 bases). The V end was cut by 5 bases, the J end by 3 bases, with 16 bases between. Germline assignment: CDR1 SGHVS and CDR2 FQNEAQ. This CDR3 has 15 residues. CDR3 DNA: TGTGCCAGCAGCGCCTACAGGGCGAAAGACACTGAAGCTTTCTTT. Its protein product is CASSAYRAKDTEAFF.

CDR3 in amino acids: CASRPNRSSYNSPLHF. CDR3 DNA sequence: TGTGCCAGCAGACCGAACAGGAGCTCCTATAATTCACCCCTCCACTTT. The V call is TRBV28, the J call TRBJ1-6; TRBD1 is a possible D gene (5 bases). Germline V gene sequence: CDR1 MDHEN, CDR2 SYDVKM. Trimming shortened V by 6 bases and J by 0 bases, and 12 bases separated the two germline ends. There are 16 residues in the CDR3.

The gene calls are TRBV19 and TRBJ2-5; D is unclear. V lost 5 bases, J lost 5 bases, and 15 bases lay in between. Germline-derived CDR1 and CDR2 are LNHDA and SQIVND (reference sequence). The CDR3 has 14 residues. CDR3 nucleotides: TGTGCCAGTAGTCCCCCTCATAATTGGGAGACCCAGTACTTC. This translates into CASSPPHNWETQYF. Drawing the rest from reference TRBV19 and TRBJ2-5, the complete variable domain is DGGITQSPKYLFRKEGQNVTLSCEQNLNHDAMYWYRQDPGQGLRLIYYSQIVNDFQKGDIAEGYSVSREKKESFPLTVTSAQKNPTAFYLCASSPPHNWETQYFGPGTRLLVL.

V is TRBV6-7 and J is TRBJ2-7; possibly TRBD2 for D (5 bases). TRBV6-7 is reported as an ORF; its role is uncertain. This CDR3 is 14 amino acids long. The ends were cut back, 0 bases at V and 6 bases at J, with 12 bases in the middle. CDR3 DNA: TGTGCCAGCAGTTACTCGAGGGTTCTTGGCGAGCAGTACTTC. This gives the protein CASSYSRVLGEQYF.